This record concerns one T cell receptor beta chain sequence. Antigen: not known. These data are taken from a study of cytomegalovirus exposure and HLA in healthy donors. Germline CDR1 and CDR2: MNHNY and SVGAGI (reference sequence). The CDR3 extends over 14 amino acids. Unmatched junction bases numbered 3, after V lost 5 bases and J lost 3 bases. Study findings and constraints: Sequencing likely generated an artifact that appeared as a cluster of highly shared sequence variants. There were several of the most significant clusters that appeared linked to common viral pathogens in a later analysis.

Both 60 Vbeta primers and 13 Jbeta primers went into the PCR. TCRdb keeps only in-frame clones here, not all; method: immunoSEQ multiplex PCR. Among some 150,000 clones, approximately 75% were seen once, and the ten largest hold around 1%. Specimen: PBMCs. This sequence was found in a male donor in good health and CMV-seronegative. The chain joins TRBV6-6 to TRBJ2-2; 7 bases line up with TRBD2. CDR3 sequence: CASSAGGDTGELFF. In DNA, the CDR3 is TGTGCCAGCAGTGCTGGGGGGGACACCGGGGAGCTGTTTTTT.